This T cell receptor beta chain was retrieved from a study of beta chain features in type 1 diabetes. Overall study results and limits: PCR might favor shorter templates, but any such skew would affect patients and controls equally. Type 1 diabetes patients had fewer VDJ junction insertions and more deletions. TCRB repertoires of naive, central memory and Treg cells appeared more similar among patients than among healthy donors.

Germline V gives CDR1 SQVTM, CDR2 ANQGSEA. The germline V and J ends were trimmed by 6 bases and 6 bases, with 21 bases remaining between them. This CDR3 spans 14 amino acids. Comments on this clone: What it recognizes is unknown.

The sequenced template was cDNA made from the entire isolated RNA. An average of approximately 3.6 million reads was obtained for naive, central memory and regulatory T cell samples. Sequencing used immunoSEQ multiplex PCR; TCRdb keeps in-frame clones, though not all of them. The repertoire holds some 220,000 clones, with 11% as singletons. The rearrangement links TRBV29-1 to TRBJ2-7; D is perhaps TRBD1 (6 bases). Sample: central memory CD4+ T cells from blood. The receptor was derived from a man younger than 30 in good health. The CDR3 bases are TGCAGCGTGTCCGGGACACTTCTCAACTCCGAGCAGTACTTC. Amino acid sequence: CSVSGTLLNSEQYF.